This T cell receptor beta chain was captured by sequencing in a study of T-cell reconstitution after alpha-beta-depleted transplantation in children. The trim removed 1 base at V and 2 bases at J, leaving 1 base unmatched. There are 14 residues in the CDR3. In germline, CDR1 is DFQATT, CDR2 SNEGSKA (reference sequence). There are many counts of this clonotype. This sequence may be a read error, since a much larger clone differs from it by one base. Construction of the TCRbeta library involved unique molecular identifiers. MiXCR, run by TCRdb on the PCR reads, gives a single entry per CDR3 protein. Of roughly 590,000 distinct CDR3 sequences in the sample, about 15% are singletons; the top ten hold over 0.95%.

Sequencing used PBMCs from the stem cell graft donor, obtained from the stem cell graft. This sequence originates from a human donor who donated a stem cell graft to a child with acute myeloid leukemia. The chain has TRBV20-1 and TRBJ2-5; TRBD2 matches 10 bases. The DNA for the CDR3 is TGCAGTGCTAGAGGGACTAGCGGACAAGAGACCCAGTACTTC. Protein: CSARGTSGQETQYF.